A selection of T cell receptor beta chains follows, all from one sample in a study of T cells in Graves' hyperthyroidism and ophthalmopathy. One entry per CDR3 protein, called by TCRdb with MiXCR from the multiplex PCR reads. Of 250,000 or so distinct CDR3 sequences in the sample, about 15% were seen once. The sample was blood. All receptors derive from a woman in her forties or fifties with Graves' hyperthyroidism that later progressed to Graves' ophthalmopathy. Both conserved end residues are part of each CDR3. The D gene is left open where the match is weak. For some rows the clone size is stated as once, few or many, or as a class when expanded; others skip it.

D: NA
size: many
J: TRBJ1-6
V: TRBV20-1
DNA: TGCAGTGCTCCCCCCCCGATGGACGTTTCCTATAATTCACCCCTCCACTTT
CDR3: CSAPPPMDVSYNSPLHF

D: TRBD1
size: NA
J: TRBJ2-5
V: TRBV28
DNA: TGTGCCAGCAGTTTACCCCTGACAGGGTTTGAGACCCAGTACTTC
CDR3: CASSLPLTGFETQYF

D: NA
size: many
J: TRBJ2-7
V: TRBV20-1
DNA: TGCAGTGCTGATCGGACAGGACTAGACTACGAGCAGTACTTC
CDR3: CSADRTGLDYEQYF

D: TRBD1
size: many
J: TRBJ2-7
V: TRBV6-1
DNA: TGTGCCAGCGGGACAGGGAGGTACGAGCAGTACTTC
CDR3: CASGTGRYEQYF

D: TRBD1
size: NA
J: TRBJ2-1
V: TRBV5-1
DNA: TGCGCCAGCAGCCAAGGGACAGGGGGGAATGAGCAGTTCTTC
CDR3: CASSQGTGGNEQFF

D: NA
size: many
J: TRBJ2-5
V: TRBV10-3
DNA: TGTGCCATCAGTGACCCCCAAGAGACCCAGTACTTC
CDR3: CAISDPQETQYF

D: TRBD1
size: many
J: TRBJ2-5
V: TRBV5-1
DNA: TGCGCCAGCAGCCTCGGGACAGGGGGGGAGACCCAGTACTTC
CDR3: CASSLGTGGETQYF

D: NA
size: many
J: TRBJ1-5
V: TRBV20-1
DNA: TGCAGTGCTAGAGATCGAAGAGGCCATCAGCCCCAGCATTTT
CDR3: CSARDRRGHQPQHF

D: NA
size: NA
J: TRBJ2-1
V: TRBV7-9
DNA: TGTGCCAGCAGCTTGGGCAGGGGGGGGAATGAGCAGTTCTTC
CDR3: CASSLGRGGNEQFF

D: NA
size: many
J: TRBJ1-1
V: TRBV2
DNA: TGTGCCAGCCGAAACTCGGGGACTGAAGCTTTCTTT
CDR3: CASRNSGTEAFF

D: NA
size: NA
J: TRBJ2-5
V: TRBV5-1
DNA: TGCGCCAGCAGCCCGCGCCGGGAGACCCAGTACTTC
CDR3: CASSPRRETQYF

D: NA
size: many
J: TRBJ2-2
V: TRBV5-1
DNA: TGCGCCAGCAGCTTGAGGGCAGGGTCCCCCGGGGAGCTGTTTTTT
CDR3: CASSLRAGSPGELFF

D: TRBD1
size: many
J: TRBJ2-7
V: TRBV7-2
DNA: TGTGCCAGCAGCACCCGGACAGGGGGAAACTACGAGCAGTACTTC
CDR3: CASSTRTGGNYEQYF